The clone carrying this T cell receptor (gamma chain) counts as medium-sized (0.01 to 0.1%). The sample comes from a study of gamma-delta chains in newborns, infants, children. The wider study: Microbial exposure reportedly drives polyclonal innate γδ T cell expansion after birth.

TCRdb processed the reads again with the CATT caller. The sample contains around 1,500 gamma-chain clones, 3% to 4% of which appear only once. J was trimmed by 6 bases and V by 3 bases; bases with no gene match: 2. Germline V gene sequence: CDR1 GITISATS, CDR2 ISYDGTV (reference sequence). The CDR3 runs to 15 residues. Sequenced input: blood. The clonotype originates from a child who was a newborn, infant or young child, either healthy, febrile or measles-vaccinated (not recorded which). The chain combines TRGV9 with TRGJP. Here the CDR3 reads CALWESELGKKIKVF. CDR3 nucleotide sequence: TGTGCCTTGTGGGAGTCAGAGTTGGGCAAAAAAATCAAGGTATTT.